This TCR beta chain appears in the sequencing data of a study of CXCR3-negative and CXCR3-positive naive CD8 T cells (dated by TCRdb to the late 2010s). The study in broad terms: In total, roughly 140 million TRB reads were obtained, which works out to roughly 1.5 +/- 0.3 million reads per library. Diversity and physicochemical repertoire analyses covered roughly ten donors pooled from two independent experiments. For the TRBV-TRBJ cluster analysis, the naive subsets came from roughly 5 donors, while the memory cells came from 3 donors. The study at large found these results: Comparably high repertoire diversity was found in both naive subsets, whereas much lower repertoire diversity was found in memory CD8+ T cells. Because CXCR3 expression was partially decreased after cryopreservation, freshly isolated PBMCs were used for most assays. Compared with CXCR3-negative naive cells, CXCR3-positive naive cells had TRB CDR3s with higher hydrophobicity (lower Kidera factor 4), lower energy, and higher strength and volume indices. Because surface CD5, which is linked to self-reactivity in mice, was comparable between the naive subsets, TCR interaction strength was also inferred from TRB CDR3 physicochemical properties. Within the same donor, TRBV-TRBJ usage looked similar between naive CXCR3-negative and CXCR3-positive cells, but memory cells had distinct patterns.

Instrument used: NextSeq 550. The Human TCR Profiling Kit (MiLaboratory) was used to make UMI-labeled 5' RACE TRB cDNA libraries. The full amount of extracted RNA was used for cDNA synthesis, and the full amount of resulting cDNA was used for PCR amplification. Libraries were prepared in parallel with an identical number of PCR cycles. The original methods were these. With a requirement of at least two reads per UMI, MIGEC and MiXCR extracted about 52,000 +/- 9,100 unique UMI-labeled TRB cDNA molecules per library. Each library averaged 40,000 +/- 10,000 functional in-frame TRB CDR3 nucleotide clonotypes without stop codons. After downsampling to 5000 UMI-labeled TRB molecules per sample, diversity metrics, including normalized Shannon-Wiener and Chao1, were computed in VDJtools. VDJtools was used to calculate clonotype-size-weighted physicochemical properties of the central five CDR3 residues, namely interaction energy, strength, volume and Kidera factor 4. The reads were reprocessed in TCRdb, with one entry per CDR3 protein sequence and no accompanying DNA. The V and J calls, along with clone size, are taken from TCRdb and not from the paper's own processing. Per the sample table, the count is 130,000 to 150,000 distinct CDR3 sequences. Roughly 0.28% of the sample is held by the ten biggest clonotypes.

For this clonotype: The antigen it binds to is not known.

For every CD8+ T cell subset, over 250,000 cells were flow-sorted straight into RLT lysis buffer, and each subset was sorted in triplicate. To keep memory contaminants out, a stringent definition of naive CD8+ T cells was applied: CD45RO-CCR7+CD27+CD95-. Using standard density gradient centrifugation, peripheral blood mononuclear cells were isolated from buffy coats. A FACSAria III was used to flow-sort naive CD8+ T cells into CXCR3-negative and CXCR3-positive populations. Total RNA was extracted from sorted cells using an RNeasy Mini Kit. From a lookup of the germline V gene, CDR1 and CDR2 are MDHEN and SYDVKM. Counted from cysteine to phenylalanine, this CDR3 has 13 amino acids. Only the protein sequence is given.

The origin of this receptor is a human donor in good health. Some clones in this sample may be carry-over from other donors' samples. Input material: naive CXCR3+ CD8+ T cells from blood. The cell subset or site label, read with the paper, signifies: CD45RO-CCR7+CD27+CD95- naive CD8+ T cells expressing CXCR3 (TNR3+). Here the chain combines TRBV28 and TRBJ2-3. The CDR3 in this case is CASSLSEAGAQYF.